A single sample gave rise to the 22 T cell receptor beta chains below, sequenced in a study of blood T cells in healthy people across ages. With a J-beta primer mix and a sample-barcoded 5' primer, a second PCR ran roughly 6 to 11 cycles. TCRdb reprocessed the 5' RACE reads with MiXCR, giving one entry per CDR3 protein. Here the sample spans about 680,000 distinct CDR3 sequences, around 48% being singletons. Sequenced input: blood. Source of these receptors: a woman in her sixties in good health.

This clonotype was counted only a few times. V usage is TRBV5-6 and J usage is TRBJ2-3; TRBD1 matches at 7 bases. Looked up from germline, CDR1 is SGHDT and CDR2 is YYEEEE. Trimming at V came to 5 bases and at J to 3 bases, leaving 9 bases not matched to a gene. This CDR3 comprises 15 residues. CDR3 protein: CASREQGKVTDTQYF. The CDR3 DNA sequence: TGTGCCAGCAGGGAACAGGGGAAGGTTACAGATACGCAGTATTTT.

The chain uses TRBV7-2 and TRBJ2-1, with a tentative D call TRBD1 (6 bases). The germline V and J ends were trimmed by 3 bases and 12 bases, with 15 bases remaining between them. CDR3 length equals 13 residues. Germline CDR1 is SGHTA and CDR2 is FQGNSA. CDR3 sequence: CASSLAPTGGQFF. The CDR3 nucleotides are TGTGCCAGCAGCTTGGCCCCGACAGGAGGGCAGTTCTTC.

The chain carries TRBV11-2 and TRBJ2-7; TRBD1 matches 8 bases. Per the germline V gene, CDR1 is SGHAT and CDR2 is FQNNGV. V shed 1 base, J shed 3 bases, and the junction held 8 bases outside the gene matches. This CDR3 is 16 amino acids long. CDR3 coding DNA: TGTGCCAGCAGCTTAGGTCCTGGGACAGGACTCTACGAGCAGTACTTC. The encoded protein is CASSLGPGTGLYEQYF.

The V call is TRBV5-1, the J call TRBJ2-7, with a possible D match to TRBD2 (7 bases). Per germline, CDR1 SGHRS and CDR2 YFSETQ. The V end lost 4 bases, the J end lost 5 bases, and 16 bases lay between the germline ends. The CDR3 spans 14 residues. This CDR3 reads CASSNPEGGNEQYF. The CDR3 nucleotides read TGCGCCAGCAGCAACCCCGAGGGGGGGAACGAGCAGTACTTC.

The genes are TRBV30 and TRBJ2-5; D is perhaps TRBD1 or TRBD2 (5 bases each). Germline-derived CDR1 and CDR2 are GTSNPN and SVGIG (reference sequence). This CDR3 has 14 amino acids. Trimming shortened V by 2 bases and J by 0 bases, and 10 bases separated the two germline ends. The CDR3 DNA reads as TGTGCCTGGAGTTTGGGGGTAGACCAAGAGACCCAGTACTTC. Its protein product is CAWSLGVDQETQYF.

The chain carries TRBV30 and TRBJ1-5; D gene uncertain. The CDR3 runs 13 residues. V was shortened by 4 bases and J by 6 bases, with 13 bases between the two germline ends. Germline-derived CDR1 and CDR2 are GTSNPN and SVGIG (reference sequence). Here the CDR3 DNA reads TGTGCCTGGACTAGTCGGTCTGGTCAGCCCCAGCATTTT. Its translation is CAWTSRSGQPQHF.

The V gene is TRBV28, the J gene TRBJ1-4, with 7 bases that match TRBD1. The V and J ends lost 7 bases and 8 bases, in that order; junction bases with no gene match: 10. This CDR3 spans 14 amino acids. The germline V gene has CDR1 MDHEN and CDR2 SYDVKM. CDR3 loop: CASNPPGGGEKLFF. Written as DNA, the CDR3 is TGTGCCAGCAACCCTCCAGGGGGAGGGGAAAAACTGTTTTTT.

This clonotype has just a few counts. This chain connects TRBV7-2 to TRBJ1-2, with D possibly matching TRBD1 (6 bases). Germline CDR1 reads SGHTA; CDR2 reads FQGNSA. V lost 4 bases to trimming and J lost 0 bases, with 18 bases between them. This CDR3 region has 17 residues. The CDR3 bases are TGTGCCAGCAGCTCTCCGCTGGGGGGCGGATCTAACTATGGCTACACCTTC. Its protein product is CASSSPLGGGSNYGYTF.

The sample holds one count of this clonotype. This sequence joins TRBV2 and TRBJ1-2, with 8 bases aligning to TRBD1. V was pared by 5 bases and J by 7 bases, with 12 bases of the junction left unmatched. Germline assignment: CDR1 SNHLY and CDR2 FYNNEI. The CDR3 is made up of 15 amino acids. The CDR3 sequence: CASSPETGVLTGYTF. Here the CDR3 DNA reads TGTGCCAGCAGTCCGGAGACAGGGGTCCTCACTGGCTACACCTTC.

This clonotype was seen many times. The V and J genes are TRBV5-6 and TRBJ2-7; TRBD1 matches at 9 bases. This CDR3 has 14 amino acids. The junction had 4 bases not matched to a gene; V was cut back by 0 bases and J by 6 bases. Germline lookup yields CDR1 SGHDT and CDR2 YYEEEE. CDR3 sequence (DNA): TGTGCCAGCAGCTTGGCGGGACAGGGTAGCGAGCAGTACTTC. It codes for CASSLAGQGSEQYF.

This chain joins TRBV5-1 and TRBJ2-7; 15 bases are shared with TRBD2. CDR1 is SGHRS, CDR2 YFSETQ, per germline. The ends lost 3 bases at V and 3 bases at J; junction bases unmatched: 10. The CDR3 spans 18 residues. The CDR3: CASSSGTSGRKSVYEQYF. Here the CDR3 DNA reads TGCGCCAGCAGCTCTGGGACTAGCGGGAGGAAAAGCGTCTACGAGCAGTACTTC.

J is TRBJ2-3 and V is TRBV5-6, with D unclear. CDR3 size: 15 residues. Germline CDR1 reads SGHDT; CDR2 reads YYEEEE. Trimming left V 4 bases short and J 0 bases short, with 12 bases between. This CDR3 is CASSPRRPSTDTQYF. For the CDR3, the DNA is TGTGCCAGCAGCCCCCGGCGACCTAGCACAGATACGCAGTATTTT.

This clonotype has a handful of counts. The V and J genes are TRBV6-5 and TRBJ2-7; 9 bases map to TRBD2. The V segment lost 5 bases and the J segment 2 bases; nucleotides outside the gene matches: 19. CDR1 and CDR2 (germline): MNHEY, SVGAGI. The CDR3 runs to 19 residues. The chain's CDR3 is CASSNLSGRPSRGAYEQYF. In DNA form, the CDR3 reads TGTGCCAGCAGTAACCTCAGCGGGAGGCCATCTCGCGGGGCCTACGAGCAGTACTTC.

V is TRBV27 and J is TRBJ2-5; TRBD1 matches at 7 bases. Germline lookup yields CDR1 MNHEY and CDR2 SMNVEV (reference sequence). CDR3 length: 14 residues. Unmatched junction bases numbered 8, after V lost 6 bases and J lost 4 bases. CDR3 in DNA: TGTGCCAGCAGCTGGAAGGGGGCAGGAGAGACCCAGTACTTC. The encoded protein is CASSWKGAGETQYF.

This clonotype has just a few counts. The J gene is TRBJ2-1, the V gene TRBV4-1, with D tentatively TRBD2 (5 bases). V was shortened by 0 bases and J by 0 bases, with 15 bases between the two germline ends. The CDR3 has 18 amino acids. The germline V gene encodes CDR1 MGHRA and CDR2 YSYEKL. CDR3 in amino acids: CASSQDGLALISYNEQFF. The DNA of the CDR3 is TGCGCCAGCAGCCAAGATGGGCTAGCCTTAATCTCCTACAATGAGCAGTTCTTC.

This clonotype was counted once. A read error may produce the germline difference seen at one junction end. V and J are TRBV5-1 and TRBJ2-5; D is possibly TRBD2 (6 bases). The CDR3 runs 15 residues. The germline V gene encodes CDR1 SGHRS and CDR2 YFSETQ. The chain's CDR3 is CASSRTGSGGETRYF. The CDR3 bases are TGCGCCAGCAGCCGTACCGGGAGCGGAGGGGAGACCCGGTACTTC.

This chain links TRBV7-9 with TRBJ2-1; TRBD2 matches 16 bases. The CDR3 runs 17 residues. In germline, CDR1 is SEHNR, CDR2 FQNEAQ (reference sequence). The trim removed 6 bases at V and 4 bases at J, leaving 6 bases unmatched. Here the CDR3 DNA reads TGTGCCAGCAGTCCGGGACTAGCGGGAGGGCTATACAATGAGCAGTTCTTC. It codes for CASSPGLAGGLYNEQFF.

Points on this clonotype: Just one base apart from a much larger clone, this may be a read error. The genes are TRBV15 and TRBJ2-7; no clear D. Looked up from germline, CDR1 is LNHNV and CDR2 is YYDKDF (reference sequence). The CDR3 runs to 12 residues. In DNA, the CDR3 is TGTGCCACCGGCGAGGATTCCTACGAGCAGAACTTC. As protein: CATGEDSYEQNF.

On this clonotype: Mismatch with germline at one junction end may stem from a read error. This CDR3 is CASSPDRAAYNSPPHF. CDR3 in DNA: TGTGCCAGCAGCCCGGACAGGGCGGCCTATAATTCACCCCCCCACTTT. The rearrangement uses TRBV7-2 and TRBJ1-6; 8 nucleotides line up with TRBD1. CDR1 SGHTA and CDR2 FQGNSA come from the germline V gene. The CDR3 runs 16 residues.

In this sample, this clonotype turned up a few times. The CDR3 coding sequence is TGTGCCAGCAGCGCGCAGGGGAGCTCCTACAATGAGCAGTTCTTC. This encodes CASSAQGSSYNEQFF. V usage is TRBV9 and J usage is TRBJ2-1, with D possibly TRBD1 on 6 matching bases. This CDR3 has 15 residues. Per the germline V gene, CDR1 is SGDLS and CDR2 is YYNGEE. The ends were cut back, 3 bases at V and 0 bases at J, with 10 bases in the middle.

The V gene is TRBV6-1, the J gene TRBJ2-1, with 13 positions matching TRBD2. Trimming cost V 7 bases and J 6 bases; bases outside gene matches: 9. Germline assignment: CDR1 MNHNS and CDR2 SASEGT. The CDR3 contains 16 residues. The CDR3 reads CASTAGLAGACNEQFF. In nucleotides, the CDR3 is TGTGCCAGCACCGCCGGACTAGCGGGGGCCTGCAATGAGCAGTTCTTC.

This clonotype was seen a single time. The J gene is TRBJ2-1, the V gene TRBV20-1; unclear D gene. This CDR3 region has 11 residues. Trimming left V 6 bases short and J 9 bases short, with 12 bases between. Germline CDR1 reads DFQATT; CDR2 reads SNEGSKA (reference sequence). CDR3 DNA: TGCAGTGCCATAGTTGGTATTGAGCAGTTCTTC. Amino acids: CSAIVGIEQFF.